This passage covers 15 T cell receptor beta chains from one sample sequenced in a study of T and B cells in COVID-19 patients. BIOMED2 TRB-A/B primer pools were used in multiplex TRB PCR. TCRdb processed the multiplex PCR reads anew with MiXCR; each CDR3 protein has one entry. The sample shows thousands of distinct CDR3 sequences, about 30% of them seen only once. TRB was amplified from approximately 250-480 ng of blood genomic DNA. The source material was blood. The receptor source for this set is a human donor with active COVID-19.

By sample fraction, this clonotype is medium-sized. V is TRBV11-1 and J is TRBJ1-4; perhaps TRBD1 as D (5 bases). Trimming stripped 5 bases from V and 6 bases from J, with 7 bases between. This CDR3 comprises 12 residues. CDR1 is SGHAT and CDR2 is FQDESV in the germline V gene (reference sequence). The CDR3 spells CASSGTDEKLFF. In nucleotides, the CDR3 is TGTGCCAGCAGCGGGACGGATGAAAAACTGTTTTTT.

On this clonotype: At one end, the junction sequence differs from germline, possibly due to a read error. V and J are TRBV5-4 and TRBJ1-1, with 10 bases matching TRBD1. The germline CDR1 and CDR2 sequences are SGHNT and YYREEE (reference sequence). The CDR3 consists of 16 residues. The CDR3 DNA is TGCGCCAGCAGCCCCATGACAGGGGGCCGGAACACTGAAGCTTTCTTT. Amino acids: CASSPMTGGRNTEAFF.

In its sample, this clonotype is medium-sized. The chain employs TRBV6-1 and TRBJ2-1; D possibly corresponds to TRBD2 (6 bases). V was cut by 3 bases and J by 8 bases, with 17 bases left in between. CDR1 is MNHNS and CDR2 is SASEGT in the germline V gene. The CDR3 sequence is 15 residues long. The CDR3, as DNA: TGTGCCAGCAGTGAGCCGGGAGCCGGGCAGGATGAGCAGTTCTTC. It specifies CASSEPGAGQDEQFF.

By share of the sample, this clonotype is medium-sized. The CDR3 DNA follows: TGTGCCAGCAGTCTCCCAGCGGGGAACAACAATGAGCAGTTCTTC. Its translation: CASSLPAGNNNEQFF. The chain is built from TRBV13 and TRBJ2-1, with 7 positions matching TRBD2. Germline values: CDR1 PRHDT, CDR2 FYEKMQ (reference sequence). V was pared by 6 bases and J by 5 bases, with 10 bases of the junction left unmatched. The CDR3 totals 15 residues.

Sample share makes this clonotype medium-sized. This rearrangement joins TRBV6-5 to TRBJ2-5; weak D call: TRBD1 (6 bases). CDR1 and CDR2 from the germline V gene are MNHEY and SVGAGI. The CDR3 spans 15 residues. V was pared by 6 bases and J by 5 bases, with 19 bases between. In nucleotides, the CDR3 is TGTGCCAGCAGCTCTTCCAAGACAGGTTGGGAGACCCAGTACTTC. Translating gives CASSSSKTGWETQYF.

This rearrangement joins TRBV5-4 to TRBJ2-1; 11 bases are shared with TRBD2. The CDR3 has 15 amino acids. Germline CDR1 is SGHNT and CDR2 is YYREEE (reference sequence). The V segment lost 4 bases and the J segment 8 bases; nucleotides outside the gene matches: 8. In DNA, the CDR3 is TGTGCCAGCAGCCCGACTAGCGGGGAGGGTTATGAGCAGTTCTTC. Its translation: CASSPTSGEGYEQFF.

In regard to this clonotype: An end of the junction differs from the germline gene, which may be a read error. The chain is built from TRBV5-6 and TRBJ2-3, with D unclear. Germline V gene sequence: CDR1 SGHDT, CDR2 YYEEEE. The CDR3 loop spans 15 amino acids. For the CDR3, the DNA is TGCGCCAGCAGCTTGGCCGGCAGAGGCACAGATACGCAGTATTTT. It encodes CASSLAGRGTDTQYF.

The J gene is TRBJ1-3, the V gene TRBV7-2; D gene uncertain. There are 16 residues in the CDR3. Trimming cost V 5 bases and J 0 bases, with 14 bases left between them. Germline CDR1 SGHTA, CDR2 FQGNSA. The DNA for the CDR3 is TGTGCCAGCAGCCCCGGACGGCAGTACTCTGGAAACACCATATATTTT. This translates into CASSPGRQYSGNTIYF.

This chain joins TRBV7-9 and TRBJ2-1; 14 bases match TRBD2. The CDR3 is 15 residues long. The germline CDR1 and CDR2 sequences are SEHNR and FQNEAQ (reference sequence). V lost 2 bases to trimming and J lost 13 bases; unmatched junction nucleotides: 7. CDR3 region: CASSLTPGLAGVQFF. The CDR3 region has the DNA TGTGCCAGCAGCTTAACCCCGGGACTAGCGGGGGTACAGTTCTTC. Using reference TRBV7-9 and TRBJ2-1 for the parts outside the CDR3, the full variable domain is DTGVSQNPRHKITKRGQNVTFRCDPISEHNRLYWYRQTLGQGPEFLTYFQNEAQLEKSRLLSDRFSAERPKGSFSTLEIQRTEQGDSAMYLCASSLTPGLAGVQFFGPGTRLTVL.

This clonotype is medium-sized in the sample. The rearrangement links TRBV27 to TRBJ1-2; D gene ambiguous. V lost 0 bases and J 7 bases, leaving 6 bases between the germline ends. This CDR3 is 12 amino acids long. Germline CDR1 MNHEY, CDR2 SMNVEV (reference sequence). The CDR3 region is CASSLSGFGYTF. For the CDR3, the DNA is TGTGCCAGCAGTTTATCAGGGTTTGGCTACACCTTC.

By its share, this clonotype is medium-sized. This chain uses TRBV29-1 with TRBJ1-2; weak D call: TRBD1 (5 bases). Germline CDR1 and CDR2: SQVTM and ANQGSEA. The CDR3 runs 13 residues. Trimming left V 7 bases short and J 4 bases short, with 16 bases between. CDR3 sequence reads: CSATQGETYGYTF. In nucleotides, the CDR3 is TGCAGCGCCACCCAAGGGGAGACCTATGGCTACACCTTC.

In its sample, this clonotype ranks as medium-sized (0.01 to 0.1%). The J gene is TRBJ2-4, the V gene TRBV27; D gene ambiguous. Trimming removed 3 bases at V and 7 bases at J, with 10 bases between. Per germline, CDR1 MNHEY and CDR2 SMNVEV (reference sequence). The CDR3 is 13 residues long. The CDR3 coding sequence is TGTGCCAGCAGTTTCGGACCCGTTAACATTCAGTACTTC. It yields the protein CASSFGPVNIQYF.

By sample share, this clonotype is medium-sized. The genes are TRBV19 and TRBJ1-3, with D perhaps matching TRBD1 (5 bases). This CDR3 comprises 17 residues. The V end was cut by 4 bases, the J end by 3 bases, with 19 bases between. CDR1 and CDR2 (germline): LNHDA, SQIVND (reference sequence). The CDR3 reads CASSTARRGLYGNTIYF. Here the CDR3 DNA reads TGTGCCAGTAGTACAGCGCGTAGGGGACTCTATGGAAACACCATATATTTT.

The chain employs TRBV6-4 and TRBJ1-6; TRBD1 is a possible D gene (6 bases). V lost 3 bases and J lost 5, with 8 bases in between. The length of the CDR3 is 14 residues. Looked up from germline, CDR1 is MRHNA and CDR2 is SNTAGT. The CDR3 reads CASSERTDNSPLHF. The CDR3 DNA follows: TGTGCCAGCAGTGAACGGACAGATAATTCACCCCTCCACTTT.

Judged by abundance, this clonotype is medium-sized. This chain connects TRBV12-3 or TRBV12-4 to TRBJ2-7, with a tentative D call TRBD1 (6 bases). The length of the CDR3 is 14 residues. V was pared by 4 bases and J by 4 bases, with 14 bases between. This CDR3 reads CASSSRETGYEQYF. CDR3 coding DNA: TGTGCCAGCAGTTCTCGCGAGACAGGTTACGAGCAGTACTTC.